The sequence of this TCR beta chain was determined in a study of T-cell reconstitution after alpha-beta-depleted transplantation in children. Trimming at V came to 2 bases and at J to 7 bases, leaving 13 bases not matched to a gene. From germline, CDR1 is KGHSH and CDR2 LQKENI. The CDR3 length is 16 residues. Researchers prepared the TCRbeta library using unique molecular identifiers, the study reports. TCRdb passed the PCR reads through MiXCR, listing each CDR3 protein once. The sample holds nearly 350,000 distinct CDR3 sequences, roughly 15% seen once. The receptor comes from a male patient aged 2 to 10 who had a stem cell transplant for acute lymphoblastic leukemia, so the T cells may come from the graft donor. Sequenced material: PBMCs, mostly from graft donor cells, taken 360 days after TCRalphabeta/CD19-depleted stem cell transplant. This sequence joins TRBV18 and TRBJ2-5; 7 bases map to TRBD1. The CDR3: CASSPGRTGTSATQYF. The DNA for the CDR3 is TGTGCCAGCTCACCAGGACGGACAGGCACTTCCGCGACCCAGTACTTC.